The 27 T cell receptor beta chains in this list originate from one sample, sequenced in a study of shared clonotypes between healthy human individuals. Produced via immunoSEQ multiplex PCR; TCRdb's table is partial and in-frame only. This sample has 1.6 million or so clones, with roughly 95% found just once. Sequenced input: naive CD4+ T cells sorted from blood. The sample's subset: CD45RA+ positively selected. The receptors were sampled from a man aged 25 to 45 in good health.

V gene TRBV11-2 combines with J gene TRBJ1-1, with D possibly TRBD1 on 5 matching bases. The CDR3 consists of 13 residues. The germline gives CDR1 SGHAT, CDR2 FQNNGV. Trimming shortened V by 5 bases and J by 6 bases, and 13 bases separated the two germline ends. Here the CDR3 DNA reads TGTGCCAGCAGCCCCCAGGGATACGCTGAAGCTTTCTTT. It translates to CASSPQGYAEAFF.

V is TRBV7-3 and J is TRBJ2-1; 13 bases fit TRBD2. The germline V gene has CDR1 SGHTA and CDR2 FQGTGA. CDR3 length: 20 amino acids. Trimming took 5 bases from V and 0 from J; bases not matched to a gene: 13. The CDR3 is CASSPIGLAGEVSSYNEQFF. CDR3 nucleotides: TGTGCCAGCAGCCCCATTGGACTAGCGGGAGAGGTTTCCTCCTACAATGAGCAGTTCTTC.

This chain connects TRBV28 to TRBJ2-7; D is uncertain. The CDR3 has 11 residues. The germline V and J ends were trimmed by 5 bases and 6 bases, with 8 bases remaining between them. Germline V gene data show CDR1 as MDHEN and CDR2 as SYDVKM. This CDR3 is CASSQEGEQYF. The CDR3 DNA sequence: TGTGCCAGCAGTCAGGAAGGCGAGCAGTACTTC.

The count of this clone is one. At one end, the junction sequence differs from germline, possibly due to a read error. The chain recombines TRBV2 with TRBJ2-2, with D hard to call. CDR3 length: 14 amino acids. Germline CDR1 reads SNHLY; CDR2 reads FYNNEI. CDR3 nucleotides: TGTGCCAGCATTGAACGGGCGAACACCGGGGAGCTGTTTTTT. Translation: CASIERANTGELFF.

The rearrangement joins TRBV15 to TRBJ2-7; possibly TRBD2 for D (8 bases). Germline CDR1 is LNHNV and CDR2 is YYDKDF (reference sequence). The CDR3 is 18 residues long. V was cut by 0 bases and J by 5 bases, with 23 bases left in between. CDR3 residues: CATSRDGTGHSGTDEQYF. The DNA for the CDR3 is TGTGCCACCAGCAGAGACGGAACTGGCCATAGCGGGACAGACGAGCAGTACTTC.

This sequence joins TRBV18 and TRBJ1-1; maybe TRBD1 (6 bases). V was shortened by 8 bases and J by 1 base, with 17 bases between the two germline ends. CDR3 size: 15 residues. Per the germline V gene, CDR1 is KGHSH and CDR2 is LQKENI. CDR3 in amino acids: CASGIAGTPNTEAFF. Written as DNA, the CDR3 is TGTGCCAGCGGCATAGCCGGGACACCGAACACTGAAGCTTTCTTT.

The chain links TRBV29-1 to TRBJ2-3; D is possibly TRBD1 or TRBD2 (7 bases each). The germline gives CDR1 SQVTM, CDR2 ANQGSEA. Trimming cost V 4 bases and J 6 bases, with 17 bases left between them. There are 14 residues in the CDR3. The CDR3 loop reads CSVVSGGDLDTQYF. In nucleotides, the CDR3 is TGCAGCGTTGTGTCAGGGGGGGATCTGGATACGCAGTATTTT.

V usage is TRBV19 and J usage is TRBJ2-1; 12 bases match TRBD2. The germline V gene has CDR1 LNHDA and CDR2 SQIVND (reference sequence). V dropped 5 bases and J dropped 9; count of bases not matched to a gene: 8. CDR3 length equals 15 residues. CDR3 amino acids: CASSRLAGDPGEQFF. CDR3 in DNA: TGTGCCAGTAGTCGACTAGCGGGAGACCCAGGTGAGCAGTTCTTC.

The V gene is TRBV5-1, the J gene TRBJ2-2; D is unresolved. The germline V and J ends were trimmed by 1 base and 2 bases, with 6 bases remaining between them. The CDR3 has 14 residues. Germline V CDR1 and CDR2: SGHRS, YFSETQ. CDR3 in DNA: TGCGCCAGCAGCTTGAACTTTAACACCGGGGAGCTGTTTTTT. Encoded protein: CASSLNFNTGELFF.

The chain uses TRBV7-9 and TRBJ2-1; D remains ambiguous. The CDR3 is made up of 13 amino acids. Trimming pared 4 bases from V and 7 bases from J, leaving 11 bases between. The germline gives CDR1 SEHNR, CDR2 FQNEAQ (reference sequence). As DNA, the CDR3 is TGTGCCAGCAGCTACGGGTCCCTTAATGAGCAGTTCTTC. It encodes CASSYGSLNEQFF.

The V gene is TRBV6-5, the J gene TRBJ1-1; no reliable D call. The CDR3 loop spans 14 amino acids. The V gene lost 3 bases and the J gene lost 3 bases, with 11 bases spanning the gap. Germline V gene lookup returns CDR1 MNHEY and CDR2 SVGAGI. The CDR3 region is CASSYSSLDTEAFF. CDR3 in DNA: TGTGCCAGCAGTTATTCGAGTCTGGACACTGAAGCTTTCTTT.

The V and J genes are TRBV28 and TRBJ2-7; D is undetermined. The CDR3 consists of 12 residues. Per the germline V gene, CDR1 is MDHEN and CDR2 is SYDVKM. V was clipped by 5 bases and J by 7 bases, with 12 bases between them. The CDR3 region has the DNA TGTGCCAGCAGTCGCGCGGTCGGGGAGCAGTACTTC. Its protein is CASSRAVGEQYF.

With regard to this clone: Other DNA variants within this sample encode the same CDR3. This chain joins TRBV15 and TRBJ2-7; 9 nucleotides line up with TRBD2. This CDR3 spans 13 amino acids. CDR1 is LNHNV, CDR2 YYDKDF, per germline (reference sequence). V shed 3 bases and J 6 bases; nucleotides not matched to a gene: 3. The CDR3 bases are TGTGCCACCAGCAGGGTAGCGGGAGTCGAGCAGTACTTC. Encoded protein: CATSRVAGVEQYF.

The chain links TRBV5-1 to TRBJ1-2, with D hard to call. Germline CDR1 SGHRS, CDR2 YFSETQ. Trimming stripped 4 bases from V and 0 bases from J, with 10 bases between. This CDR3 region has 14 residues. The CDR3 region has the DNA TGCGCCAGCAGCGAAGTCGGGGCTAACTATGGCTACACCTTC. Its translation: CASSEVGANYGYTF. Together with reference TRBV5-1 and TRBJ1-2, the CDR3 gives the full variable domain: KAGVTQTPRYLIKTRGQQVTLSCSPISGHRSVSWYQQTPGQGLQFLFEYFSETQRNKGNFPGRFSGRQFSNSRSEMNVSTLELGDSALYLCASSEVGANYGYTFGSGTRLTVV.

The V gene is TRBV9, the J gene TRBJ2-7; TRBD2 aligns across 10 bases. Germline-derived CDR1 and CDR2 are SGDLS and YYNGEE. Germline trimming cut 3 bases from V and 7 bases from J; bases unmatched to any gene: 10. The CDR3 is 15 amino acids. The CDR3 DNA follows: TGTGCCAGCAGCGCCAATCTAGCGGGGGTCGAAGAGCAGTACTTC. It codes for CASSANLAGVEEQYF.

The chain uses TRBV14 and TRBJ2-1; D may be TRBD2 (6 bases). This CDR3 is built from 14 residues. The germline V gene has CDR1 SGHDN and CDR2 FVKESK. Trimming stripped 1 base from V and 9 bases from J, with 13 bases between. The CDR3 sequence is CASSQARRAGEQFF. The CDR3 DNA sequence: TGTGCCAGCAGCCAAGCACGGAGGGCTGGTGAGCAGTTCTTC.

V is TRBV9 and J is TRBJ1-2, with D hard to call. Germline V lookup: CDR1 SGDLS, CDR2 YYNGEE. The CDR3 sequence is 14 residues long. V shed 0 bases and J shed 4 bases, with 10 bases lying between them. The CDR3 nucleotides read TGTGCCAGCAGCGTAGATGAGGGTCCCTATGGCTACACCTTC. The encoded protein is CASSVDEGPYGYTF.

Concerning this clone itself: The sample contains more than one DNA sequence encoding this CDR3. The V and J genes are TRBV6-1 and TRBJ1-2; the D is unclear. Trimming stripped 3 bases from V and 4 bases from J, with 0 bases between. CDR3 size: 10 residues. CDR1 is MNHNS, CDR2 SASEGT, per germline. CDR3 residues: CASSDYGYTF. The CDR3 DNA reads as TGTGCCAGCAGTGACTATGGCTACACCTTC.

The genes are TRBV10-3 and TRBJ2-1; 10 bases are a match to TRBD2. This CDR3 contains 16 residues. Germline V gives CDR1 ENHRY, CDR2 SYGVKD. With V trimmed by 0 bases and J by 5 bases, 4 bases remained unmatched. CDR3 DNA: TGTGCCATCAGTGAGTCGACCAGCGGGGGGGACAATGAGCAGTTCTTC. This sequence encodes CAISESTSGGDNEQFF.

This clone has a single count. This rearrangement joins TRBV7-9 to TRBJ2-1, with D possibly being TRBD2 (6 bases). The ends were cut back, 5 bases at V and 8 bases at J, with 22 bases in the middle. Germline V gene lookup returns CDR1 SEHNR and CDR2 FQNEAQ (reference sequence). This CDR3 contains 16 residues. The DNA of the CDR3 is TGTGCCAGCAGCAAGGGACTGGTACAACAAGGTCATGAGCAGTTCTTC. It translates to CASSKGLVQQGHEQFF.

The chain recombines TRBV10-3 with TRBJ1-1; no reliable D call. The V end was cut by 0 bases, the J end by 1 base, with 9 bases between. Germline V gives CDR1 ENHRY, CDR2 SYGVKD. This CDR3 is built from 15 residues. The CDR3 here is CAISESKGSNTEAFF. The DNA of the CDR3 is TGTGCCATCAGTGAGTCAAAGGGATCGAACACTGAAGCTTTCTTT.

The chain links TRBV6-1 to TRBJ2-7, with 8 nucleotides matching TRBD1. V dropped 10 bases and J dropped 3; count of bases not matched to a gene: 11. CDR1 and CDR2 from the germline V gene are MNHNS and SASEGT. The CDR3 sequence is 14 residues long. The CDR3 loop reads CATSTGVRSYEQYF. The CDR3 DNA reads TGTGCCACTTCGACAGGGGTTAGGAGCTACGAGCAGTACTTC.

Notes on this clone: The same CDR3 arises from other DNA sequences in this sample as well. This sequence joins TRBV6-5 and TRBJ2-2, with D perhaps TRBD2 (6 bases). V was trimmed by 0 bases and J by 6 bases, leaving 8 bases between them. Germline CDR1 reads MNHEY; CDR2 reads SVGAGI. There are 14 residues in the CDR3. The CDR3 sequence: CASSYSTGAGELFF. The CDR3 DNA sequence: TGTGCCAGCAGTTACTCAACGGGAGCCGGGGAGCTGTTTTTT.

The chain has TRBV2 and TRBJ1-5; unclear D gene. The CDR3 sequence is 14 residues long. Germline CDR1 SNHLY, CDR2 FYNNEI. The V end lost 2 bases, the J end lost 2 bases, and 7 bases lay between the germline ends. CDR3 in amino acids: CASSETARNQPQHF. The DNA of the CDR3 is TGTGCCAGCAGTGAAACAGCCCGCAATCAGCCCCAGCATTTT.

CDR3 bases: TGTGCCAGCAGCTTGACTAGCGTGTATGAGCAGTTCTTC. Its protein product is CASSLTSVYEQFF. The J gene is TRBJ2-1, the V gene TRBV7-2; 8 nucleotides match TRBD2. Germline assignment: CDR1 SGHTA and CDR2 FQGNSA. The CDR3 loop spans 13 amino acids. Trimming cost V 3 bases and J 8 bases; bases outside gene matches: 3.

The chain joins TRBV29-1 to TRBJ1-5; 7 nucleotides align to TRBD1. Germline loops: CDR1 SQVTM, CDR2 ANQGSEA. Trimming at V came to 7 bases and at J to 0 bases, leaving 3 bases not matched to a gene. The CDR3 length is 13 residues. CDR3 nucleotides: TGCAGCGCCCGGGACAGTAGCAATCAGCCCCAGCATTTT. It specifies CSARDSSNQPQHF.

The chain links TRBV4-1 to TRBJ2-7; D gene uncertain. The CDR3 extends over 16 amino acids. The V end lost 4 bases, the J end lost 4 bases, and 20 bases lay between the germline ends. Germline V gives CDR1 MGHRA, CDR2 YSYEKL. CDR3 region: CASSLIGVGSKYEQYF. CDR3 bases: TGCGCCAGCAGCCTAATAGGAGTCGGAAGTAAGTACGAGCAGTACTTC.